This TCR beta chain is drawn from a study of Ad26.COV2.S vaccination and SARS-CoV-2 variants. Produced via immunoSEQ multiplex PCR; TCRdb's table is partial and in-frame only. The repertoire includes 380,000 or so clones, under 90% of them detected once, and about 7.4% sits in the top ten. Study results and caveats: Total T cell responses may have been underestimated by the TCR breadth and depth analyses.

Treatment denoted: around 19 received Ad26.COV2.S at low or high dose, single or two shots; several received placebo; per-sample allocation not given. Samples came from day 63 after the first vaccine or placebo injection. In regard to this clone: Its antigen is not known.

Germline assignment: CDR1 SGDLS and CDR2 YYNGEE. After removal of 1 base from V and 7 bases from J, the junction contained 6 bases not matched to a gene. This CDR3 spans 15 amino acids. Sequences were derived from peripheral blood, sampled in a trial of Ad26.COV2.S vaccine versus placebo. The clonotype was recovered from a person aged 18-65 years who received the Ad26.COV2.S COVID-19 vaccine or a placebo. This chain links TRBV9 with TRBJ2-2; 8 nucleotides align to TRBD1. The CDR3 spells CASSVIGTGVGELFF. In DNA, the CDR3 is TGTGCCAGCAGCGTAATTGGGACAGGCGTCGGGGAGCTGTTTTTT.